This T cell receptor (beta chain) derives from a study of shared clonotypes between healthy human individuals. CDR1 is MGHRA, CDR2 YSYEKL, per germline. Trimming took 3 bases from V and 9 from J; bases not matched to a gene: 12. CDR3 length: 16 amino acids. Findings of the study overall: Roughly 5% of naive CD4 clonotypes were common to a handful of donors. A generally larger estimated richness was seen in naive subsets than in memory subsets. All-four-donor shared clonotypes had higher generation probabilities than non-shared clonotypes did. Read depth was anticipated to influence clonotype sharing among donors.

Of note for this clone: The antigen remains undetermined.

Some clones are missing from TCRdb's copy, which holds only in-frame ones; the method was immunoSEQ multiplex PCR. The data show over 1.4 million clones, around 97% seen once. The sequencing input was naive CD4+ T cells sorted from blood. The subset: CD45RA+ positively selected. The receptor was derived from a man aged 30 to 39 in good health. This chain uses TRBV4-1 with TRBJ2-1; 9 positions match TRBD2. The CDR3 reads CASSHIGASGKGEQFF. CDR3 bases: TGCGCCAGCAGCCACATAGGAGCTAGCGGGAAAGGTGAGCAGTTCTTC.